The 2 T cell receptor beta chains presented below share a single source sample, sequenced in a study of metastatic and nonmetastatic thyroid tumors (dated by TCRdb to 2020 to 2022). Preparation of the library involved PCR. The instrument was an Illumina HiSeq 4000. The public reads were reprocessed in TCRdb via fastp at Q25 and MiXCR, keeping in-frame beta chains. For this sample there are about 22,000 clones; around 20% appear just once. The top ten clones comprise 2.5% to 3% of the sample. No patient had received any treatment before thyroid surgery. Sequences were obtained from adjacent normal tissue. These receptors were collected from a male donor with papillary thyroid cancer or a benign thyroid nodule (not recorded which). Some clones in this sample may be carry-over from other donors' samples.

Worth noting for this clone: Other DNA sequences of this sample code for an identical CDR3. The V gene is TRBV7-9, the J gene TRBJ2-5, with 8 nucleotides matching TRBD2. Germline trimming cut 6 bases from V and 4 bases from J; bases unmatched to any gene: 10. CDR3 length equals 15 residues. From germline, CDR1 is SEHNR and CDR2 FQNEAQ (reference sequence). The CDR3 DNA reads TGTGCCAGCAGTCTCGGACTAGCAGGAGGAGAGACCCAGTACTTC. Its translation is CASSLGLAGGETQYF.

This clone was seen ten or more times. The rearrangement uses TRBV2 and TRBJ2-7; D is perhaps TRBD1 (6 bases). The CDR3 consists of 16 residues. Germline V CDR1 and CDR2: SNHLY, FYNNEI. Deletions cut 9 bases from V and 4 bases from J, with 25 bases between. CDR3 amino acids: CARRDVGDKGGYEQYF. CDR3 bases: TGTGCCAGGAGGGACGTAGGGGACAAAGGCGGTTACGAGCAGTACTTC.